Listed below are T cell receptor beta chains from one sample, sequenced in a study of T cells in localized non-small cell lung cancer. The method was immunoSEQ multiplex PCR; TCRdb's version includes in-frame clones alone and lacks a portion of them. The sample includes roughly 20,000 clones, 70% to 85% of them seen just once. The input for sequencing was peripheral blood, taken before any cancer treatment. The receptors here all came from a man aged 35-75 years with stage I lung adenocarcinoma. CDR3s include the opening cysteine and the closing phenylalanine or tryptophan. A D gene is named only where the DNA matches it firmly. Only part of the rows carry a size: once, few, many, or a class if the clone is expanded.

CDR3nt: TGCGCCAGCAGCTTCCTCCGGGACAGGGAGAACGAGCAGTACTTC
CDR3aa: CASSFLRDRENEQYF
abundance: few
d_gene: TRBD1
v_gene: TRBV5-1
j_gene: TRBJ2-7

CDR3nt: TGTGCCAGCAGCAAAGATAGACAGGGGGCTGGCTACACCTTC
CDR3aa: CASSKDRQGAGYTF
abundance: .
d_gene: .
v_gene: TRBV21-1
j_gene: TRBJ1-2

CDR3nt: TGTGCCACTCGGAAAACTAATGAAAAACTGTTTTTT
CDR3aa: CATRKTNEKLFF
abundance: .
d_gene: .
v_gene: TRBV28
j_gene: TRBJ1-4

CDR3nt: TGTGCCAGCAGCTTGGGCGGGGGCCTCCTCTACGAGCAGTACTTC
CDR3aa: CASSLGGGLLYEQYF
abundance: once
d_gene: .
v_gene: TRBV7-2
j_gene: TRBJ2-7

CDR3nt: TGTGCCAGATCGGGTAGGGCCCAAGAGACCCAGTACTTC
CDR3aa: CARSGRAQETQYF
abundance: .
d_gene: .
v_gene: TRBV2
j_gene: TRBJ2-5

CDR3nt: TGTGCCAGCAGTGAAGGAAGGGGGCGACGTACTGAAGCTTTCTTT
CDR3aa: CASSEGRGRRTEAFF
abundance: .
d_gene: TRBD1
v_gene: TRBV6-1
j_gene: TRBJ1-1

CDR3nt: TGTGCCAGCAGCTTAGTAGACAGTAGCGAGCAGTACTTC
CDR3aa: CASSLVDSSEQYF
abundance: .
d_gene: .
v_gene: TRBV7-2
j_gene: TRBJ2-7

CDR3nt: TGTGCCACCAGGACAGTAGCCCAGGACGAGCAGTACTTC
CDR3aa: CATRTVAQDEQYF
abundance: .
d_gene: .
v_gene: TRBV15
j_gene: TRBJ2-7

CDR3nt: TGCGCCAGCAGACCTCAGGGGGGTGGAGAGACCCAGTACTTC
CDR3aa: CASRPQGGGETQYF
abundance: .
d_gene: .
v_gene: TRBV5-1
j_gene: TRBJ2-5

CDR3nt: TGTGCCAGCAGTGAAGTGAGGCTAGCGGGGGGGCCAAATGAGCAGTTCTTC
CDR3aa: CASSEVRLAGGPNEQFF
abundance: .
d_gene: TRBD2
v_gene: TRBV6-1
j_gene: TRBJ2-1

CDR3nt: TGTGCCATCAGTGACCCCGACAGGGGGCGTGAAAAACTGTTTTTT
CDR3aa: CAISDPDRGREKLFF
abundance: .
d_gene: TRBD1
v_gene: TRBV10-3
j_gene: TRBJ1-4

CDR3nt: TGTGCCAGTAGTATAGGGTTAACAGGGGGGAACACTGAAGCTTTCTTT
CDR3aa: CASSIGLTGGNTEAFF
abundance: once
d_gene: TRBD1
v_gene: TRBV19
j_gene: TRBJ1-1

CDR3nt: TGTGCCAGCAGCCACCGGGACAGGGGGCTTGTAGAGCAGTACTTC
CDR3aa: CASSHRDRGLVEQYF
abundance: .
d_gene: TRBD1
v_gene: TRBV4-2
j_gene: TRBJ2-7

CDR3nt: TGTGCCAGTAGTATAGGGACAGTTCCAAAAGCTTTCTTT
CDR3aa: CASSIGTVPKAFF
abundance: .
d_gene: .
v_gene: TRBV19
j_gene: TRBJ1-1

CDR3nt: TGTGCCAGCAGCCCTTCACTAGCGGGAAGCCGAGAGCAGTTCTTC
CDR3aa: CASSPSLAGSREQFF
abundance: .
d_gene: TRBD2
v_gene: TRBV7-6
j_gene: TRBJ2-1

CDR3nt: TGTGCCAGCAGCTCGCCCTTGGGGGGGAACACTGAAGCTTTCTTT
CDR3aa: CASSSPLGGNTEAFF
abundance: few
d_gene: .
v_gene: TRBV28
j_gene: TRBJ1-1